This T cell receptor beta chain was sequenced in a study of blood T cell repertoires in COVID-19. In the study overall: Acute and convalescent COVID-19 specimens originated in the United States, Italy and Spain. Sample material is recorded as cDNA or gDNA derived from T cells, B-cell-depleted T cells, or PBMCs.

CDR3 size: 13 residues. Germline CDR1 reads LNHDA; CDR2 reads SQIVND (reference sequence). The J segment lost 4 bases and the V segment lost 8 bases, leaving 4 bases of the junction unmatched. Methods used by the authors: Cell counts per sample came from amplifying reference gene primers. The table came from immunoSEQ multiplex PCR; TCRdb's copy has only in-frame clones and leaves some out. The V and J calls and clone size were taken over from that table, and D and trimming were inferred from the DNA. The data hold under 300,000 clones, with 86% observed a single time. This receptor was identified in an elderly man with acute or convalescent COVID-19. This rearrangement joins TRBV19 to TRBJ2-2; 7 bases line up with TRBD2. Sequenced: peripheral blood. CDR3 residues: CASLGEGTGELFF. CDR3 bases: TGTGCCAGTTTAGGGGAGGGCACCGGGGAGCTGTTTTTT.